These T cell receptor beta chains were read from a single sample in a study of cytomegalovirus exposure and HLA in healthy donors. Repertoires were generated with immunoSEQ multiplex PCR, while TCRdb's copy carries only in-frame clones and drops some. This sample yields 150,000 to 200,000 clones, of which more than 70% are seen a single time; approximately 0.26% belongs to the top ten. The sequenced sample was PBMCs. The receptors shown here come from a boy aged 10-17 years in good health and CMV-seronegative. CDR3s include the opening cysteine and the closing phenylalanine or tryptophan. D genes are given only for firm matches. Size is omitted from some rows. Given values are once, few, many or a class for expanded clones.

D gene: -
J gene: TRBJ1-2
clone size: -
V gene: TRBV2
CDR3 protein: CASSDGQGAYGYTF
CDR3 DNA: TGTGCCAGCAGTGACGGGCAGGGTGCCTATGGCTACACCTTC

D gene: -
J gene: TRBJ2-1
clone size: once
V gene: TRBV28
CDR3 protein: CASSPISTVEQFF
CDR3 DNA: TGTGCCAGCAGTCCCATCTCTACGGTTGAGCAGTTCTTC

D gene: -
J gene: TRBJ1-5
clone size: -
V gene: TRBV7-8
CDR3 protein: CASSQGRVVGQPQHF
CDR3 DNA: TGTGCCAGCAGCCAAGGCAGGGTAGTAGGTCAGCCCCAGCATTTT

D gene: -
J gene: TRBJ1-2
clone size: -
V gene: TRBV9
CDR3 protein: CASSGRTRQPDAHNYGYTF
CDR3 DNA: TGTGCCAGCAGCGGAAGGACACGACAACCCGATGCGCATAACTATGGCTACACCTTC

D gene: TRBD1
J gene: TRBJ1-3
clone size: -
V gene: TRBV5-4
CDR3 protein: CASNDRGGNTIYF
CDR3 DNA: TGTGCCAGCAACGACAGGGGGGGAAACACCATATATTTT

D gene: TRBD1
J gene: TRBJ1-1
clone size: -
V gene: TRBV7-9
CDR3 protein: CASSLGDRGGTEAFF
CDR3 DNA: TGTGCCAGCAGCTTAGGGGACAGGGGAGGCACTGAAGCTTTCTTT

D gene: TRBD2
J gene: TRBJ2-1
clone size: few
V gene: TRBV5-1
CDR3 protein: CASSRPGTSDEQFF
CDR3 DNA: TGCGCCAGCAGCAGACCCGGGACTAGCGATGAGCAGTTCTTC

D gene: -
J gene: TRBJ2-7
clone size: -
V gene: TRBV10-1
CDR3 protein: CASGRRIGEQYF
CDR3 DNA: TGCGCCAGCGGCCGCCGTATTGGCGAGCAGTACTTC

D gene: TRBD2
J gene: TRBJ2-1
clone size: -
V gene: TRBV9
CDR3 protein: CASSFGLAGNEQFF
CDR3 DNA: TGTGCCAGCAGCTTCGGACTAGCGGGCAATGAGCAGTTCTTC

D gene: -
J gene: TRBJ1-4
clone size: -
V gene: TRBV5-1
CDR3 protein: CASSLEAGNEKLFF
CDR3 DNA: TGCGCCAGCAGCTTGGAGGCAGGGAATGAAAAACTGTTTTTT

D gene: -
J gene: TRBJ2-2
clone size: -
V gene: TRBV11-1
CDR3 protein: CASSLAAGTDTGELFF
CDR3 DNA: TGTGCCAGCAGCTTAGCTGCGGGGACGGACACCGGGGAGCTGTTTTTT

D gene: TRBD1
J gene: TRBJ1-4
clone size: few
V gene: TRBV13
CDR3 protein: CASSSYGQEGTNEKLFF
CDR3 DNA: TGTGCCAGCAGCTCGTACGGACAGGAAGGAACTAATGAAAAACTGTTTTTT

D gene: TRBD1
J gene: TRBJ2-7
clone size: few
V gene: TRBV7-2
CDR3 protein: CASSYRGYEQYF
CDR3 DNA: TGTGCCAGCAGTTACAGGGGCTACGAGCAGTACTTC

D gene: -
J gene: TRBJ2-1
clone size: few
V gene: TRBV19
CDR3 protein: CASKRLSVYNEQFF
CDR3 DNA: TGTGCCAGTAAGAGGCTTAGTGTGTACAATGAGCAGTTCTTC

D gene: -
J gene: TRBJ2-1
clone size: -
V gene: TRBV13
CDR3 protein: CASTLPAAYNEQFF
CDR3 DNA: TGTGCCAGCACCTTGCCCGCGGCCTACAATGAGCAGTTCTTC

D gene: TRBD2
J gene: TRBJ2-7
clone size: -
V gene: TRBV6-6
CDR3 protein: CASSRSGRGAYEQYF
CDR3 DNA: TGTGCCAGCAGCCGTAGCGGGAGAGGGGCCTACGAGCAGTACTTC

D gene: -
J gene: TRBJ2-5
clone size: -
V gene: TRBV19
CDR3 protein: CASSIVGGIGETQYF
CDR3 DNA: TGTGCCAGTAGTATAGTTGGAGGGATCGGGGAGACCCAGTACTTC

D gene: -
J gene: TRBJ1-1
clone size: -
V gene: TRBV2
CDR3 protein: CASSYYEAFF
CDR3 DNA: TGTGCCAGCAGTTACTACGAAGCTTTCTTT

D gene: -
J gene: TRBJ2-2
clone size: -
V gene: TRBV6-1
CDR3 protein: CASGAGKGAGELFF
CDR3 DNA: TGTGCCAGCGGAGCAGGGAAGGGGGCCGGGGAGCTGTTTTTT

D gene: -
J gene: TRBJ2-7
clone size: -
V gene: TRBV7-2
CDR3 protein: CASSPGRQPYEQYF
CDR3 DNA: TGTGCCAGCAGCCCTGGCCGACAGCCGTACGAGCAGTACTTC

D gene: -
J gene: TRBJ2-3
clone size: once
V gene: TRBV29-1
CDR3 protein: CSVDTGIDTQYF
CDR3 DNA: TGCAGCGTTGACACGGGGATAGATACGCAGTATTTT

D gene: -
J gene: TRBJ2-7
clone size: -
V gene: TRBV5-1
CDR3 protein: CASSSDGLDVSEQYF
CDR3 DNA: TGCGCCAGCAGCTCCGACGGGTTGGATGTAAGCGAGCAGTACTTC

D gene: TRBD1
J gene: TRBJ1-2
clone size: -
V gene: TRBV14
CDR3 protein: CASSIRDRSIRYGYTF
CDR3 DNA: TGTGCCAGCAGCATCCGGGACAGATCTATACGCTATGGCTACACCTTC

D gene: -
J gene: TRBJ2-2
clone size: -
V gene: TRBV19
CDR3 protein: CASSELNTGELFF
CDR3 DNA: TGTGCCAGTAGTGAACTTAACACCGGGGAGCTGTTTTTT

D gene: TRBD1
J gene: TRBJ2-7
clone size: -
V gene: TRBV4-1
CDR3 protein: CASSQEPGTGFYEQYF
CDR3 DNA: TGCGCCAGCAGCCAAGAGCCCGGGACAGGGTTCTACGAGCAGTACTTC

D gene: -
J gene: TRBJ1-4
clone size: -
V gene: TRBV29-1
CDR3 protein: CSVSGGFSNEKLFF
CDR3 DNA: TGCAGCGTTAGCGGCGGGTTCTCTAATGAAAAACTGTTTTTT

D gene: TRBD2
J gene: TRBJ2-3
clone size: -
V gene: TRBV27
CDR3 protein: CASSSPLGVREEGDTQYF
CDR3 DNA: TGTGCCAGCAGTTCTCCCCTCGGCGTGCGGGAGGAGGGGGATACGCAGTATTTT